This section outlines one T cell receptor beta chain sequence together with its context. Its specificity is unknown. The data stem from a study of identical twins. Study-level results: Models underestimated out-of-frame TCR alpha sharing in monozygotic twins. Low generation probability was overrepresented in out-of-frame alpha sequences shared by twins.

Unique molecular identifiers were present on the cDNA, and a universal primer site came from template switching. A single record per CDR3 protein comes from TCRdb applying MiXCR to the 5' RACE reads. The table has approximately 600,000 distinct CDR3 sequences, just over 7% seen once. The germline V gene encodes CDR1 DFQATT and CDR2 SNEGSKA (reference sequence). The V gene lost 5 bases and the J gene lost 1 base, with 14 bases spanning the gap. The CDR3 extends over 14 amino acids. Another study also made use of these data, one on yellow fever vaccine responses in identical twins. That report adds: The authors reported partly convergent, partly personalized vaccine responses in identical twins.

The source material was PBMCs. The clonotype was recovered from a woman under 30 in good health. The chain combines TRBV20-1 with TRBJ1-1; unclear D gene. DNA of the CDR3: TGCAGTGCTGCTACTGGCAGACGGAACACTGAAGCTTTCTTT. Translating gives CSAATGRRNTEAFF.